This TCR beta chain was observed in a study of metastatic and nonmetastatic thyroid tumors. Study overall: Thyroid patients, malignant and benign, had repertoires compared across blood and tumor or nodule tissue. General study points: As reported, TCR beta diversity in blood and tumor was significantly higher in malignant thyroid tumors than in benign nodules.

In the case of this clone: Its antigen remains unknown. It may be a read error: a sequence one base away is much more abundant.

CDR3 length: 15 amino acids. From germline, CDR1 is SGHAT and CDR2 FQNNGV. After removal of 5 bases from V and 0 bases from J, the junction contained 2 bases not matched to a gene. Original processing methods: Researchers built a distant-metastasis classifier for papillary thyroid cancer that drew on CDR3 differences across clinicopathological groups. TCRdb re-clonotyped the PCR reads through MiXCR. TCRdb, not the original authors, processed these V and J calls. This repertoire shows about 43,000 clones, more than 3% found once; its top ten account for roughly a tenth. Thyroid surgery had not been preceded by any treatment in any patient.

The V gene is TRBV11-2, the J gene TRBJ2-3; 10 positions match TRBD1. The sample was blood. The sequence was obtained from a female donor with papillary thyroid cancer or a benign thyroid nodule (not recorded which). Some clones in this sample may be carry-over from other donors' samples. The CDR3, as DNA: TGTGCCAGCAGCCGACAGGGGGCTAGCACAGATACGCAGTATTTT. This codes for CASSRQGASTDTQYF.